The 30 T cell receptor beta chains below come from one sample, sequenced in a study of vaccination effects on CD4 cells after COVID-19 (dated by TCRdb to the early 2020s). After approximately 11 days of culture, CD4+ T cells were isolated with the EasySep CD4+ T cell isolation kit. Each participant received two doses of an mRNA SARS-CoV-2 vaccine, either BNT162b2 or mRNA-1273. Their antigen targets remain unknown. The method was the immunoSEQ multiplex PCR assay. TCRdb retrieved this table from immuneACCESS and kept in-frame rearrangements only. Not all clones are present; in checked studies, unresolved V genes account for under half, and no reason is known for the remainder. The sample profile shows about 57,000 clones; about 78% of them were found once. The ten top clones hold roughly 4.2% of the sample. This material consisted of CD4+ T cells from PBMCs cultured without peptide, taken after COVID-19 vaccination. The receptor source for this set is a human donor who received a COVID-19 vaccine.

The V call is TRBV2, the J call TRBJ1-1, with a tentative D call TRBD1 (5 bases). CDR3 length equals 15 residues. In germline, CDR1 is SNHLY, CDR2 FYNNEI. Trimming removed 8 bases at V and 0 bases at J, with 16 bases between. The CDR3 DNA sequence: TGTGCCAGCGACCCCGATGTGGGGGTGAACACTGAAGCTTTCTTT. Translating it yields CASDPDVGVNTEAFF.

The chain combines TRBV7-2 with TRBJ1-6; D unresolved. CDR1 and CDR2 (germline): SGHTA, FQGNSA. CDR3 length: 14 amino acids. Trimming removed 5 bases from V and 6 bases from J, with 11 bases in between. In DNA form, the CDR3 reads TGTGCCAGCAGCCAGGACGGCCTTAATTCACCCCTCCACTTT. It codes for CASSQDGLNSPLHF.

V and J are TRBV2 and TRBJ1-2; 7 bases fit TRBD1. After removal of 6 bases from V and 6 bases from J, the junction contained 7 bases not matched to a gene. The CDR3 spans 13 residues. Germline V gene data show CDR1 as SNHLY and CDR2 as FYNNEI. CDR3 in DNA: TGTGCCAGCAGCTGGACAGGAGGGAATGGCTACACCTTC. This codes for CASSWTGGNGYTF. Full variable domain (remainder filled in from reference TRBV2 and TRBJ1-2): EPEVTQTPSHQVTQMGQEVILRCVPISNHLYFYWYRQILGQKVEFLVSFYNNEISEKSEIFDDQFSVERPDGSNFTLKIRSTKLEDSAMYFCASSWTGGNGYTFGSGTRLTVV.

V gene TRBV7-8 combines with J gene TRBJ2-1; perhaps D is TRBD1 or TRBD2 (5 bases each). The CDR3 consists of 19 residues. CDR1 is SGHVS and CDR2 is FQNEAQ in the germline V gene. Deletions cut 1 base from V and 0 bases from J, with 19 bases between. The CDR3 region is CASSLVVRVEGSSYNEQFF. Written as DNA, the CDR3 is TGTGCCAGCAGCTTAGTGGTCAGGGTCGAGGGTAGCTCCTACAATGAGCAGTTCTTC.

This clone occurred a few times. V and J are TRBV10-3 and TRBJ2-2; possible D gene TRBD2, 6 bases. The CDR3 has 16 amino acids. Looked up from germline, CDR1 is ENHRY and CDR2 is SYGVKD. Trimming took 10 bases from V and 0 from J, leaving 18 bases between them. CDR3 amino acids: CATVAEHSANTGELFF. The CDR3, as DNA: TGTGCCACGGTAGCGGAGCATTCCGCGAACACCGGGGAGCTGTTTTTT.

This clone was found a few times. The CDR3 loop reads CASSQAPRGSGNTIYF. The CDR3 DNA reads as TGCGCCAGCAGCCAAGCGCCCAGGGGTTCTGGAAACACCATATATTTT. The chain employs TRBV4-1 and TRBJ1-3; D is perhaps TRBD1 (6 bases). Trimming took 1 base from V and 1 from J, leaving 11 bases between them. CDR1 is MGHRA and CDR2 is YSYEKL in the germline V gene. The CDR3 runs 16 residues.

V is TRBV11-2 and J is TRBJ2-5; the D gene could be TRBD1 or TRBD2 (5 bases each). This CDR3 has 15 residues. The germline V and J ends were trimmed by 5 bases and 1 base, with 14 bases remaining between them. CDR1 is SGHAT, CDR2 FQNNGV, per germline. CDR3 nucleotides: TGTGCCAGCAGCCTAGGGGCGGGCAGCCAAGAGACCCAGTACTTC. Its protein is CASSLGAGSQETQYF.

This chain uses TRBV11-3 with TRBJ1-1; 8 bases match TRBD1. Germline V gene sequence: CDR1 SGHNT, CDR2 YENEEA. Trimming removed 2 bases from V and 5 bases from J; junction bases left unmatched: 7. The length of the CDR3 is 15 residues. The CDR3: CASSLRQGAVTEAFF. The CDR3 nucleotides read TGTGCCAGCAGCTTAAGGCAGGGGGCCGTGACTGAAGCTTTCTTT.

The chain carries TRBV27 and TRBJ2-1; 12 positions match TRBD2. The length of the CDR3 is 16 residues. The germline V gene has CDR1 MNHEY and CDR2 SMNVEV (reference sequence). Unmatched junction bases numbered 8, after V lost 4 bases and J lost 7 bases. CDR3 protein: CASSSRLAGVGNEQFF. The CDR3 DNA sequence: TGTGCCAGCAGTTCCAGACTAGCGGGAGTAGGAAATGAGCAGTTCTTC.

The V call is TRBV20-1, the J call TRBJ2-1; TRBD2 aligns across 12 bases. Germline V lookup: CDR1 DFQATT, CDR2 SNEGSKA (reference sequence). The CDR3 length is 14 residues. Losses at the gene ends were 3 bases for V and 8 bases for J; bases not matched to a gene: 5. CDR3 sequence: CSASQPSGRDEQFF. CDR3 in DNA: TGCAGTGCTAGTCAGCCTAGCGGGAGGGATGAGCAGTTCTTC.

This chain links TRBV7-4 with TRBJ2-3; TRBD2 aligns across 8 bases. The CDR3 spans 15 residues. CDR1 SGHVT and CDR2 SQSDAQ come from the germline V gene. V dropped 4 bases and J dropped 8; count of bases not matched to a gene: 11. The CDR3, as DNA: TGTGCCAGCAGCTCCCGGGGGGGGCCTCATCTTACGCAGTATTTT. Translated, it gives CASSSRGGPHLTQYF.

The V call is TRBV19, the J call TRBJ2-2, with TRBD1 identical over 7 bases. CDR3 length: 15 amino acids. Unmatched junction bases numbered 6, after V lost 5 bases and J lost 3 bases. CDR1 is LNHDA, CDR2 SQIVND, per germline (reference sequence). The CDR3 loop is CASSVGQIYTGELFF. The CDR3 DNA is TGTGCCAGTAGTGTGGGACAGATCTACACCGGGGAGCTGTTTTTT.

This chain links TRBV28 with TRBJ1-6; no clear D gene. The length of the CDR3 is 14 residues. Germline CDR1 is MDHEN and CDR2 is SYDVKM. V was cut by 5 bases and J by 5 bases, with 10 bases left in between. The CDR3 nucleotides read TGTGCCAGCAGTCAATATACAGATAATTCACCCCTCCACTTT. Translating it yields CASSQYTDNSPLHF.

This clone has only a few counts. V and J are TRBV4-2 and TRBJ1-6; 8 nucleotides line up with TRBD1. Germline CDR1 is LGHNA and CDR2 is YNFKEQ. Trimming took 0 bases from V and 6 from J; bases not matched to a gene: 4. The CDR3 consists of 16 residues. CDR3 coding DNA: TGTGCCAGCAGCCAAGATTTGCAGGGGGCTAATTCACCCCTCCACTTT. Translation: CASSQDLQGANSPLHF.

The rearrangement joins TRBV4-1 to TRBJ2-7, with TRBD2 identical over 9 bases. CDR1 is MGHRA and CDR2 is YSYEKL in the germline V gene. The CDR3 has 17 residues. V lost 0 bases and J lost 4; bases outside the gene matches: 10. The CDR3 sequence is CASSQDPRSGRSYEQYF. In DNA, the CDR3 is TGCGCCAGCAGCCAAGACCCGAGGAGCGGGAGGTCATACGAGCAGTACTTC.

The gene calls are TRBV25-1 and TRBJ1-1; D is undetermined. Deletions cut 4 bases from V and 8 bases from J, with 8 bases between. The CDR3 is made up of 11 amino acids. Germline assignment: CDR1 MGHDK and CDR2 SYGVNS. CDR3 sequence (DNA): TGTGCCAGCAGTGTCGGAGCCGAAGCTTTCTTT. Residues: CASSVGAEAFF.

The chain employs TRBV19 and TRBJ2-6, with no clear D. The CDR3 covers 15 residues. Trimming removed 11 bases at V and 0 bases at J, with 14 bases between. The V gene's germline CDR1 is LNHDA and CDR2 SQIVND (reference sequence). CDR3 in DNA: TGTGCCGTCGCTCCCCCCAGCTCTGGGGCCAACGTCCTGACTTTC. It encodes CAVAPPSSGANVLTF.

The genes are TRBV4-1 and TRBJ1-1; D not certain. V was pared by 0 bases and J by 1 base, with 9 bases between. Germline V gene sequence: CDR1 MGHRA, CDR2 YSYEKL. This CDR3 has 15 amino acids. CDR3 sequence: CASSQDPHRNTEAFF. The CDR3 nucleotides are TGCGCCAGCAGCCAAGATCCCCACAGGAACACTGAAGCTTTCTTT.

This clone was counted between two and nine times. The chain recombines TRBV5-1 with TRBJ1-1, with D unresolved. CDR1 and CDR2 (germline): SGHRS, YFSETQ. V was pared by 0 bases and J by 6 bases, with 12 bases between. This CDR3 is built from 14 residues. This CDR3 reads CASSLEGTTPEAFF. CDR3 DNA: TGCGCCAGCAGCTTGGAGGGCACGACCCCTGAAGCTTTCTTT.

This clone has only a few counts. This sequence joins TRBV27 and TRBJ2-7, with D perhaps matching TRBD2 (5 bases). The CDR3 extends over 14 amino acids. Germline V gene lookup returns CDR1 MNHEY and CDR2 SMNVEV (reference sequence). The V end lost 1 base, the J end lost 7 bases, and 14 bases lay between the germline ends. The CDR3 region has the DNA TGTGCCAGCAGTTTATTTTACGCGTCGGGGGAGCAGTACTTC. Protein sequence: CASSLFYASGEQYF.

In its sample, this clone was seen a few times. The rearrangement links TRBV3-1 (or the pseudogene TRBV3-2) to TRBJ1-2; 9 positions agree with TRBD1. CDR3 length: 19 residues. Germline V gene sequence: CDR1 LGHDT, CDR2 YNNKEL (reference sequence). V shed 1 base, J shed 2 bases, and the junction held 14 bases outside the gene matches. The CDR3 loop reads CASSQVSGRLGTGNYGYTF. The CDR3 DNA follows: TGTGCCAGCAGCCAAGTTTCGGGTCGTCTGGGGACAGGGAACTATGGCTACACCTTC.

The chain recombines TRBV6-5 with TRBJ2-7; 7 positions agree with TRBD1. The CDR3 extends over 14 amino acids. J lost 5 bases, V lost 0 bases, and 4 bases had no gene match. In germline, CDR1 is MNHEY, CDR2 SVGAGI. CDR3 coding DNA: TGTGCCAGCAGTTACTCCACAGGGGCTCACGAGCAGTACTTC. As protein: CASSYSTGAHEQYF.

The chain has TRBV27 and TRBJ2-1; perhaps TRBD2 as D (6 bases). V was trimmed by 2 bases and J by 7 bases, leaving 6 bases between them. The CDR3 runs to 12 residues. The germline V gene has CDR1 MNHEY and CDR2 SMNVEV (reference sequence). This CDR3 is CASSLGGNEQFF. The CDR3 DNA reads as TGTGCCAGCAGTTTAGGAGGGAATGAGCAGTTCTTC.

This clone was picked up a small number of times. The rearrangement uses TRBV23-1 and TRBJ1-2; 10 bases map to TRBD1. TRBV23-1 is an open reading frame, and its role is uncertain. V trimming: 4 bases; J trimming: 3 bases; junction bases outside the gene matches: 5. The CDR3 covers 15 residues. The DNA of the CDR3 is TGCGCCAGCAGTCCAGAGGGACAGGGGCACTATGGCTACACCTTC. Amino acid sequence: CASSPEGQGHYGYTF.

The chain couples TRBV4-2 to TRBJ1-1, with TRBD1 as a possible D gene (5 bases). V lost 2 bases, J lost 4 bases, and 20 bases lay in between. CDR3 size: 17 residues. From germline, CDR1 is LGHNA and CDR2 YNFKEQ. DNA of the CDR3: TGTGCCAGCAGCCAATTTCCTCCGGACTGGGGGGGCACTGAAGCTTTCTTT. Its protein is CASSQFPPDWGGTEAFF.

The chain is built from TRBV28 and TRBJ1-4; 7 bases are a match to TRBD1. This CDR3 spans 14 amino acids. The V segment lost 7 bases and the J segment 4 bases; nucleotides outside the gene matches: 6. The V gene's germline CDR1 is MDHEN and CDR2 SYDVKM. Written as DNA, the CDR3 is TGTGCCAGCACCTCGGGACAGATTAATGAAAAACTGTTTTTT. Translating gives CASTSGQINEKLFF.

The chain combines TRBV27 with TRBJ1-1, with a tentative D call TRBD1 (5 bases). CDR3 length: 16 amino acids. The germline V gene encodes CDR1 MNHEY and CDR2 SMNVEV (reference sequence). V lost 8 bases and J 1 base, leaving 20 bases between the germline ends. CDR3 in DNA: TGTGCCAGCCACCTTCGACCTACAGGAGCGAACACTGAAGCTTTCTTT. It translates to CASHLRPTGANTEAFF.

This chain joins TRBV9 and TRBJ2-3, with 8 bases fitting TRBD1. V lost 4 bases, J lost 4 bases, and 5 bases stayed unmatched. Looked up from germline, CDR1 is SGDLS and CDR2 is YYNGEE. The CDR3 totals 14 residues. The CDR3 DNA follows: TGTGCCAGCAGCCCGAGGACAGGGCCAGATACGCAGTATTTT. Its translation: CASSPRTGPDTQYF.

The V call is TRBV5-1, the J call TRBJ2-7, with D perhaps matching TRBD1 (6 bases). V dropped 3 bases and J dropped 0 bases, with 13 bases sitting between them. The CDR3 length is 15 residues. Per germline, CDR1 SGHRS and CDR2 YFSETQ. The CDR3 region has the DNA TGCGCCAGCAGCTGGGGGCAGGGGAGCTCCTACGAGCAGTACTTC. This encodes CASSWGQGSSYEQYF.

This chain connects TRBV4-1 to TRBJ2-2; no clear D. The length of the CDR3 is 10 residues. Germline loops: CDR1 MGHRA, CDR2 YSYEKL. Trimming took off 5 bases at V and 7 bases at J, with 2 bases between the two ends. In DNA, the CDR3 is TGCGCCAGCAGCGACGGGGAGCTGTTTTTT. It specifies CASSDGELFF.